This T cell receptor (beta chain) was profiled in a study of T cell responses to AZD1222 COVID-19 vaccine. The study pooled second doses at about 4 or about 12 weeks. CDR3 size: 14 residues. Per the germline V gene, CDR1 is MNHEY and CDR2 is SVGEGT. V lost 2 bases to trimming and J lost 2 bases, with 10 bases between them. Findings of the study overall: Most donors were white British and more were female, and clonal diversity was possibly underestimated. Spike-specific TCR breadth and depth went up after people got two AZD1222 doses. In the spike-specific TCR repertoire, nearly half reportedly target unmutated variant regions.

With regard to this clone: Its target is not known.

Using immunoSEQ multiplex PCR, the repertoire was profiled, and TCRdb retains in-frame clones only, with some absent. The table includes some 110,000 clones, around 89% detected once. Sequenced here: peripheral blood, sampled 28 days after the second AZD1222 dose. The clonotype comes from an adult who received the AZD1222 COVID-19 vaccine. The chain joins TRBV6-2 or TRBV6-3 to TRBJ2-7, with a tentative D call TRBD2 (6 bases). The CDR3 sequence is CASSYGRDPYEQYF. The CDR3 nucleotides are TGTGCCAGCAGTTACGGGCGGGACCCCTACGAGCAGTACTTC.